This T cell receptor (beta chain) stems from a study of identical twins. Germline V gene sequence: CDR1 KGHSH, CDR2 LQKENI. The germline V and J ends were trimmed by 0 bases and 5 bases, with 10 bases remaining between them. This CDR3 comprises 15 residues. A universal primer site arose from template switching, and cDNA bore unique molecular identifiers. A single record per CDR3 protein comes from TCRdb applying MiXCR to the 5' RACE reads. This sample has about 720,000 distinct CDR3 sequences; under 9% occur once, and the top ten carry roughly 0.9%. In this sample, this clonotype turned up a few times. These data are also associated with another study on yellow fever vaccine responses in identical twins.

Sequencing used PBMCs. The rearrangement links TRBV18 to TRBJ1-4, with D unclear. The source of this sequence is a woman aged 18-30 years in good health. The CDR3 sequence is CASSPPVGRNEKLFF. CDR3 sequence (DNA): TGTGCCAGCTCACCACCGGTCGGGAGGAATGAAAAACTGTTTTTT.